The 17 T cell receptor beta chains reported below all come from one sample, sequenced in a study of tumor-infiltrating lymphocytes in primary liver carcinoma. The blood RNA (from unsorted whole blood) was obtained, and germline DNA was also extracted. Researchers generated TCR beta cDNA from approximately 520 ng of total RNA, relying on a constant-region primer. Three nested multiplex PCR rounds of slightly modified ARM-PCR generated TCR beta libraries. It was with TRBV1-TRBV30 forward primers and a C-beta reverse primer that the first two PCR rounds were run, at approximately 10 cycles each. MiXCR was run by TCRdb on the multiplex PCR reads, yielding one entry per CDR3 protein. Of 180,000 or so distinct CDR3 sequences listed, about 60% are singletons. The sequencing sample was made of peripheral blood. These receptors originate from a man aged 35-49 years with primary liver carcinoma and hepatitis B virus infection.

V and J are TRBV2 and TRBJ2-7; D may be TRBD1 or TRBD2 (7 bases each). Trimming stripped 7 bases from V and 3 bases from J, with 16 bases between. CDR1 is SNHLY, CDR2 FYNNEI, per germline. The CDR3 is 14 amino acids. The CDR3 protein is CASTEGAGDYEQYF. CDR3 in DNA: TGTGCCAGCACAGAGGGGGCGGGGGACTACGAGCAGTACTTC.

J is TRBJ1-2 and V is TRBV10-3; D not resolved. The ends were cut back, 0 bases at V and 11 bases at J, with 7 bases in the middle. CDR3 length: 11 amino acids. Germline CDR1 reads ENHRY; CDR2 reads SYGVKD. CDR3 coding DNA: TGTGCCATCAGTGAGTCCGGTGCTTACACCTTC. Its translation: CAISESGAYTF.

This clonotype was seen repeatedly, ten times or more. The gene calls are TRBV29-1 and TRBJ2-7; TRBD1 aligns across 9 bases. Germline V gene data show CDR1 as SQVTM and CDR2 as ANQGSEA. The junction had 10 bases not matched to a gene; V was cut back by 4 bases and J by 6 bases. The CDR3 is made up of 14 amino acids. The DNA for the CDR3 is TGCAGCGTTGCTGGACAGGGGTCTACCGGCGAGCAGTACTTC. The encoded protein is CSVAGQGSTGEQYF.

CDR3 sequence reads: CASSSGDGHYGYTF. CDR3 sequence (DNA): TGTGCCAGCAGTTCCGGGGACGGACACTATGGCTACACCTTC. V and J are TRBV28 and TRBJ1-2, with a possible D match to TRBD1 (5 bases). Germline V gives CDR1 MDHEN, CDR2 SYDVKM. V lost 4 bases and J lost 3, with 12 bases in between. There are 14 residues in the CDR3.

On this clonotype: Just one base apart from a much larger clone, this may be a read error. The gene calls are TRBV12-3 or TRBV12-4 and TRBJ1-5, with no clear D. The CDR3 is made up of 15 amino acids. Between the trimmed V and J ends, which lost 5 bases and 7 bases, there was a span of 18 bases. The CDR3 protein is CASSGCELAGQPQHF. In nucleotides, the CDR3 is TGTGCCAGCAGTGGCTGTGAGTTAGCGGGGCAGCCCCAGCATTTT.

This clonotype has at least ten counts. The V call is TRBV11-2, the J call TRBJ2-3; possibly TRBD1 for D (8 bases). The germline CDR1 and CDR2 sequences are SGHAT and FQNNGV. The CDR3 sequence is 17 residues long. Trimming shortened V by 3 bases and J by 2 bases, and 18 bases separated the two germline ends. Here the CDR3 DNA reads TGTGCCAGCAGCTTGGAGGGGGGGACAGGCCTCACAGATACGCAGTATTTT. It codes for CASSLEGGTGLTDTQYF.

Points on this clonotype: A much bigger clone sits one base away, suggesting this may be a read error. V gene TRBV29-1 combines with J gene TRBJ1-4; 7 bases fit TRBD1. The CDR3 spans 13 residues. V was pared by 7 bases and J by 2 bases, with 4 bases of the junction left unmatched. The V gene's germline CDR1 is SQVTM and CDR2 ANQGSEA. CDR3 nucleotides: TGCAGCGCCGGACAGGATACTAATGAAAAACTGTTTTTT. Translation: CSAGQDTNEKLFF.

The sample holds many counts of this clonotype. The gene calls are TRBV6-5 and TRBJ2-7, with a weak D call TRBD2 (6 bases). The CDR3 runs 14 residues. In germline, CDR1 is MNHEY, CDR2 SVGAGI. V shed 6 bases and J shed 4 bases, with 16 bases lying between them. CDR3 DNA: TGTGCCAGCAGGGAGACTAGAGCGGGTTACGAGCAGTACTTC. Its translation: CASRETRAGYEQYF.

This clonotype was seen a handful of times. This chain links TRBV5-4 with TRBJ1-2; D remains unclear. V was trimmed by 1 base and J by 3 bases, leaving 10 bases between them. The CDR3 runs to 14 residues. CDR1 and CDR2 from the germline V gene are SGHNT and YYREEE (reference sequence). This chain's CDR3 is CASSLMTGDYGYTF. DNA for the CDR3: TGTGCCAGCAGCTTGATGACCGGAGACTATGGCTACACCTTC. Full variable domain (rest looked up from reference TRBV5-4 and TRBJ1-2): ETGVTQSPTHLIKTRGQQVTLRCSSQSGHNTVSWYQQALGQGPQFIFQYYREEENGRGNFPPRFSGLQFPNYSSELNVNALELDDSALYLCASSLMTGDYGYTFGSGTRLTVV.

The chain recombines TRBV29-1 with TRBJ2-7; 10 bases fit TRBD2. The J segment lost 0 bases and the V segment lost 5 bases, leaving 13 bases of the junction unmatched. The CDR3 runs 17 residues. The germline CDR1 and CDR2 sequences are SQVTM and ANQGSEA. CDR3 residues: CSVMGGKASGSSYEQYF. In DNA form, the CDR3 reads TGCAGCGTTATGGGGGGGAAGGCTAGCGGGAGCTCCTACGAGCAGTACTTC.

The CDR3 coding sequence is TGTGCCAGCAGTTTTACTAGCGGGAGCCCCTACGAGCAGTACTTC. Translated, it gives CASSFTSGSPYEQYF. The chain couples TRBV6-5 to TRBJ2-7; 11 nucleotides line up with TRBD2. This CDR3 spans 15 amino acids. J lost 2 bases, V lost 4 bases, and 4 bases had no gene match. Germline assignment: CDR1 MNHEY and CDR2 SVGAGI.

In regard to this clonotype: In this CDR3 the conserved last residue, phenylalanine or tryptophan, is missing, so a read error is likely. The chain has TRBV4-2 and TRBJ1-1; 7 bases are shared with TRBD1. CDR3 length: 12 amino acids. Germline V gene sequence: CDR1 LGHNA, CDR2 YNFKEQ. This CDR3 reads CASAGGNTQAFS. The CDR3 nucleotides are TGTGCCAGTGCAGGGGGGAACACTCAAGCTTTCTCT.

J is TRBJ2-7 and V is TRBV4-1; 12 bases map to TRBD2. Germline V lookup: CDR1 MGHRA, CDR2 YSYEKL. CDR3 size: 18 residues. Germline trimming cut 1 base from V and 6 bases from J; bases unmatched to any gene: 13. The CDR3 DNA follows: TGCGCCAGCAGCCAAGGAATAGTAGGGACTAGCGGGTCAGGCGAGCAGTACTTC. Translated: CASSQGIVGTSGSGEQYF.

Concerning this clonotype itself: At one boundary the junction diverges from the germline segment, which might be a read error. The CDR3 region has the DNA TGTGCCATCAGCCCCAACACTAGAAGCGGGGACTACGAGCAGTACTTC. This sequence encodes CAISPNTRSGDYEQYF. The rearrangement links TRBV11-2 to TRBJ2-7; 7 bases are a match to TRBD2. CDR1 and CDR2 from the germline V gene are SGHAT and FQNNGV. This CDR3 comprises 16 residues.

Details on this clonotype: A read error may produce the germline difference seen at one junction end. The chain is built from TRBV10-3 and TRBJ2-3; D uncertain. This CDR3 is built from 12 residues. Germline V gene data show CDR1 as ENHRY and CDR2 as SYGVKD. The CDR3 loop is CAISEDTDSQYF. The CDR3 DNA reads TGTGCCATCAGTGAGGACACAGATTCGCAGTATTTT.

As regards this clonotype: A much larger clone lies a single base off, so this may be a read error. The chain has TRBV4-1 and TRBJ2-1; 13 nucleotides match TRBD2. V gave up 5 bases and J gave up 6 bases; unmatched junction bases: 13. This CDR3 has 18 amino acids. Germline loops: CDR1 MGHRA, CDR2 YSYEKL. DNA for the CDR3: TGCGCCAGCAGCAGACGGGAGGGACTAGCGGGAAGAAGCAATGAGCAGTTCTTC. It encodes CASSRREGLAGRSNEQFF.

The sample holds many counts of this clonotype. The V gene is TRBV11-2, the J gene TRBJ2-7; TRBD2 agrees at 8 bases. The CDR3 runs 15 residues. CDR1 is SGHAT and CDR2 is FQNNGV in the germline V gene. V lost 1 base, J lost 3 bases, and 5 bases stayed unmatched. The CDR3: CASSLGSGAIYEQYF. In DNA, the CDR3 is TGTGCCAGCAGCTTAGGTAGCGGGGCAATCTACGAGCAGTACTTC. Combining the CDR3 with reference TRBV11-2 and TRBJ2-7 gives the whole variable domain EAGVAQSPRYKIIEKRQSVAFWCNPISGHATLYWYQQILGQGPKLLIQFQNNGVVDDSQLPKDRFSAERLKGVDSTLKIQPAKLEDSAVYLCASSLGSGAIYEQYFGPGTRLTVT.